This entry is about one T cell receptor (beta chain). Its antigen is as yet unknown. The data are from a study of cytomegalovirus exposure and HLA in healthy donors. Trimming removed 6 bases from V and 0 bases from J, with 9 bases in between. The CDR3 is made up of 15 amino acids. The germline V gene encodes CDR1 MGHRA and CDR2 YSYEKL. In the PCR, 60 Vbeta and 13 Jbeta primers were used. Repertoires were generated with immunoSEQ multiplex PCR, while TCRdb's copy carries only in-frame clones and drops some. Found here are around 230,000 clones, 85% of them singletons; the top ten hold 0.2% to 0.25%. Study-wide points: Under in vitro conditions, a few CMV-associated chains were confirmed as specific for CMV antigens. Overall, about 160 TCR beta chains were annotated as cytomegalovirus-associated. Highest at DRB1 and lowest at HLA-C, TCR association rates differed among HLA loci in a later analysis.

The sequenced sample consisted of PBMCs. This sequence joins TRBV4-1 and TRBJ1-6; tentatively, D is TRBD1 (6 bases). The receptor's source is a girl aged 2 to 10 in good health and CMV-seronegative. CDR3 coding DNA: TGCGCCAGCAGACAGGGTAGCTCCTATAATTCACCCCTCCACTTT. It specifies CASRQGSSYNSPLHF.